Each of the 32 T cell receptor beta chains below was sequenced from the same sample in a study of PD-L1 blockade in urothelial cancer. The method was immunoSEQ multiplex PCR; TCRdb's version includes in-frame clones alone and lacks a portion of them. The sample has 50,000 or so clones, around 80% seen once. Regarding time point: pretreatment peripheral blood. This specimen was PBMCs, taken around atezolizumab (anti-PD-L1) treatment. The receptors shown here come from a man in his sixties or seventies with urothelial cancer.

The rearrangement joins TRBV7-3 to TRBJ2-3; 7 bases map to TRBD2. Looked up from germline, CDR1 is SGHTA and CDR2 is FQGTGA. V trimming: 1 base; J trimming: 2 bases; junction bases outside the gene matches: 3. The CDR3 length is 15 residues. As DNA, the CDR3 is TGTGCCAGCAGCTTAAGCGGGAGCAACACAGATACGCAGTATTTT. Translated: CASSLSGSNTDTQYF.

V usage is TRBV7-2 and J usage is TRBJ1-6, with D tentatively TRBD1 (6 bases). The CDR3 loop spans 16 amino acids. V was trimmed by 5 bases and J by 7 bases, leaving 18 bases between them. Germline CDR1 is SGHTA and CDR2 is FQGNSA. The CDR3 loop is CASSGTGNRNNSPLHF. In nucleotides, the CDR3 is TGTGCCAGCAGCGGTACAGGGAACCGGAACAATTCACCCCTCCACTTT.

V is TRBV5-1 and J is TRBJ2-1; TRBD1 aligns across 8 bases. This CDR3 spans 12 amino acids. V lost 4 bases and J lost 15; bases outside the gene matches: 9. Looked up from germline, CDR1 is SGHRS and CDR2 is YFSETQ. The CDR3 DNA is TGCGCCAGCAGCGGGTCGGACAGGGTTCCGTTCTTC. This encodes CASSGSDRVPFF.

In its sample, this clone was seen a few times. J is TRBJ2-2 and V is TRBV5-1; 8 bases line up with TRBD1. With 0 bases clipped from V and 4 bases from J, the junction kept 5 bases outside the gene matches. Germline V gene data show CDR1 as SGHRS and CDR2 as YFSETQ. This CDR3 has 16 amino acids. The CDR3 loop is CASSLGTGTFTGELFF. DNA for the CDR3: TGCGCCAGCAGCTTGGGGACAGGGACGTTCACCGGGGAGCTGTTTTTT.

This rearrangement joins TRBV7-9 to TRBJ1-2; 9 nucleotides match TRBD1. This CDR3 spans 14 amino acids. Germline assignment: CDR1 SEHNR and CDR2 FQNEAQ (reference sequence). V trimming: 5 bases; J trimming: 8 bases; junction bases outside the gene matches: 9. The CDR3 DNA reads TGTGCCAGCAGCCAACAGACAGGGGGTGGGGGCTACACCTTC. Translating gives CASSQQTGGGGYTF.

This clone has a single count. This chain links TRBV5-8 with TRBJ1-3, with 7 nucleotides matching TRBD1. Germline V gene sequence: CDR1 SGHTS, CDR2 YDEGEE. The CDR3 runs to 14 residues. With V trimmed by 4 bases and J by 4 bases, 5 bases remained unmatched. The CDR3 protein is CASSHRGVGNTIYF. CDR3 DNA: TGTGCCAGCAGCCACAGGGGTGTCGGAAACACCATATATTTT. Full variable domain (missing parts from reference TRBV5-8 and TRBJ1-3): EAGVTQSPTHLIKTRGQQATLRCSPISGHTSVYWYQQALGLGLQFLLWYDEGEERNRGNFPPRFSGRQFPNYSSELNVNALELEDSALYLCASSHRGVGNTIYFGEGSWLTVV.

The chain employs TRBV19 and TRBJ2-4; 7 nucleotides match TRBD1. Trimming cost V 6 bases and J 0 bases; bases outside gene matches: 5. This CDR3 has 15 residues. Germline assignment: CDR1 LNHDA and CDR2 SQIVND (reference sequence). CDR3 bases: TGTGCCAGTAGCCGGGGACAGCTAGCCAAAAACATTCAGTACTTC. Amino acid sequence: CASSRGQLAKNIQYF.

The chain is built from TRBV11-3 and TRBJ2-1, with D possibly matching TRBD2 (5 bases). The CDR3 spans 13 residues. Germline V lookup: CDR1 SGHNT, CDR2 YENEEA. V lost 1 base and J 10 bases, leaving 11 bases between the germline ends. The CDR3 DNA sequence: TGTGCCAGCAGCTTAGGAGGGTCCCGCGAGCAGTTCTTC. Protein sequence: CASSLGGSREQFF.

The chain couples TRBV9 to TRBJ1-4, with TRBD1 as a possible D gene (6 bases). Germline CDR1 reads SGDLS; CDR2 reads YYNGEE. Trimming pared 4 bases from V and 5 bases from J, leaving 12 bases between. CDR3 length: 14 amino acids. The CDR3 DNA is TGTGCCAGCAGCCGAGGGCAGGGGAATGAAAAACTGTTTTTT. This gives the protein CASSRGQGNEKLFF.

The rearrangement uses TRBV5-1 and TRBJ1-1; 7 nucleotides agree with TRBD1. In germline, CDR1 is SGHRS, CDR2 YFSETQ. CDR3 length equals 13 residues. V gave up 6 bases and J gave up 2 bases; unmatched junction bases: 4. The CDR3 DNA follows: TGCGCCAGCACGACAGGGAGCAACACTGAAGCTTTCTTT. It specifies CASTTGSNTEAFF.

The chain recombines TRBV6-6 with TRBJ1-3; D gene uncertain. Trimming pared 6 bases from V and 4 bases from J, leaving 13 bases between. There are 14 residues in the CDR3. CDR1 and CDR2 from the germline V gene are MNHNY and SVGAGI (reference sequence). The CDR3 sequence: CASRSGSEGNTIYF. CDR3 nucleotides: TGTGCCAGCAGAAGTGGGTCGGAGGGAAACACCATATATTTT.

The gene calls are TRBV5-1 and TRBJ2-6; D is ambiguous. The CDR3 is 15 amino acids. Trimming removed 0 bases at V and 0 bases at J, with 4 bases between. The germline V gene has CDR1 SGHRS and CDR2 YFSETQ. As DNA, the CDR3 is TGCGCCAGCAGCTTGGCCGTCTCTGGGGCCAACGTCCTGACTTTC. This translates into CASSLAVSGANVLTF.

V and J are TRBV6-5 and TRBJ1-2; no firm D call. The CDR3 spans 14 residues. V lost 2 bases and J lost 1, with 8 bases in between. Germline CDR1 MNHEY, CDR2 SVGAGI. The CDR3 region has the DNA TGTGCCAGCAGTTACGCGGGCAGTAACTATGGCTACACCTTC. Its protein product is CASSYAGSNYGYTF.

The chain carries TRBV7-3 and TRBJ2-3; weak D call: TRBD2 (7 bases). The germline gives CDR1 SGHTA, CDR2 FQGTGA. The CDR3 consists of 16 residues. V was shortened by 4 bases and J by 4 bases, with 18 bases between the two germline ends. CDR3: CASSSGGGGPADTQYF. The CDR3, as DNA: TGTGCCAGCAGCTCTGGAGGGGGGGGACCCGCAGATACGCAGTATTTT.

V and J are TRBV4-3 and TRBJ1-5; D gene unclear. The CDR3 has 13 amino acids. Trimming removed 3 bases at V and 5 bases at J, with 8 bases between. The germline gives CDR1 LGHNA, CDR2 YSLEER. CDR3 sequence: CASSQKRDQPQHF. The CDR3 coding sequence is TGCGCCAGCAGCCAGAAGCGGGATCAGCCCCAGCATTTT.

This clone came up a few times. V is TRBV7-6 and J is TRBJ2-1; TRBD2 is a possible D gene (7 bases). Trimming pared 0 bases from V and 8 bases from J, leaving 14 bases between. CDR1 is SGHVS, CDR2 FNYEAQ, per germline. The CDR3 covers 15 residues. The DNA for the CDR3 is TGTGCCAGCAGCTTAGCGGGGGCGGGAGAAGATGAGCAGTTCTTC. This gives the protein CASSLAGAGEDEQFF.

The chain employs TRBV4-2 and TRBJ1-2; a possible D gene is TRBD1 (6 bases). The germline V gene has CDR1 LGHNA and CDR2 YNFKEQ. V lost 1 base and J 6 bases, leaving 12 bases between the germline ends. The CDR3 extends over 14 amino acids. CDR3 sequence: CASSQVGGANGYTF. CDR3 bases: TGTGCCAGCAGCCAAGTCGGGGGGGCTAATGGCTACACCTTC.

The chain is built from TRBV15 and TRBJ2-4; D possibly corresponds to TRBD1 (5 bases). Per germline, CDR1 LNHNV and CDR2 YYDKDF (reference sequence). Trimming took 4 bases from V and 8 from J, leaving 12 bases between them. This CDR3 is built from 13 residues. The CDR3 sequence: CATSKDLGDIQYF. CDR3 bases: TGTGCCACCAGCAAAGACCTAGGGGACATTCAGTACTTC. Full variable domain (outside the CDR3, taken from reference TRBV15 and TRBJ2-4): DAMVIQNPRYQVTQFGKPVTLSCSQTLNHNVMYWYQQKSSQAPKLLFHYYDKDFNNEADTPDNFQSRRPNTSFCFLDIRSPGLGDTAMYLCATSKDLGDIQYFGAGTRLSVL.

The gene calls are TRBV6-5 and TRBJ2-2, with 11 bases aligning to TRBD2. J lost 8 bases, V lost 0 bases, and 5 bases had no gene match. The CDR3 contains 16 residues. Per germline, CDR1 MNHEY and CDR2 SVGAGI. The CDR3 here is CASSYSLAGGSGELFF. In nucleotides, the CDR3 is TGTGCCAGCAGTTACTCGCTAGCGGGAGGTTCGGGGGAGCTGTTTTTT.

V gene TRBV27 combines with J gene TRBJ2-7; D is possibly TRBD1 (6 bases). V shed 4 bases and J shed 3 bases, with 13 bases lying between them. Germline CDR1 is MNHEY and CDR2 is SMNVEV (reference sequence). The CDR3 is made up of 14 amino acids. The CDR3 DNA sequence: TGTGCCAGCAGTTGGGTTAAGGGGGACTACGAGCAGTACTTC. Residues: CASSWVKGDYEQYF.

The CDR3 here is CATSRDLWGADSYEQYF. For the CDR3, the DNA is TGTGCCACCAGCAGAGATCTTTGGGGAGCGGACTCCTACGAGCAGTACTTC. The rearrangement links TRBV15 to TRBJ2-7; maybe TRBD2 (5 bases). The CDR3 extends over 17 amino acids. Germline assignment: CDR1 LNHNV and CDR2 YYDKDF (reference sequence). V was pared by 0 bases and J by 0 bases, with 15 bases between.

The gene calls are TRBV7-6 and TRBJ2-3; 7 bases fit TRBD2. This CDR3 has 13 amino acids. Germline assignment: CDR1 SGHVS and CDR2 FNYEAQ. The J segment lost 3 bases and the V segment lost 4 bases, leaving 1 base of the junction unmatched. The CDR3 sequence: CASSWGGTDTQYF. The CDR3 DNA follows: TGTGCCAGCAGCTGGGGGGGAACAGATACGCAGTATTTT.

V and J are TRBV5-6 and TRBJ2-1; possibly TRBD2 for D (7 bases). The V end lost 0 bases, the J end lost 10 bases, and 14 bases lay between the germline ends. The germline gives CDR1 SGHDT, CDR2 YYEEEE. This CDR3 region has 14 residues. This CDR3 is CASSLVAGASEQFF. In DNA form, the CDR3 reads TGTGCCAGCAGCTTGGTCGCGGGGGCCTCGGAGCAGTTCTTC.

The chain combines TRBV5-1 with TRBJ2-2, with D unresolved. Between the trimmed V and J ends, which lost 4 bases and 0 bases, there was a span of 10 bases. Germline values: CDR1 SGHRS, CDR2 YFSETQ. CDR3 length: 15 residues. Here the CDR3 DNA reads TGCGCCAGCAGCCCGGTAGCCACGAACACCGGGGAGCTGTTTTTT. It yields the protein CASSPVATNTGELFF. Combining the CDR3 with reference TRBV5-1 and TRBJ2-2 gives the whole variable domain KAGVTQTPRYLIKTRGQQVTLSCSPISGHRSVSWYQQTPGQGLQFLFEYFSETQRNKGNFPGRFSGRQFSNSRSEMNVSTLELGDSALYLCASSPVATNTGELFFGEGSRLTVL.

The CDR3 spells CARGTGGRNSTDTQYF. DNA of the CDR3: TGTGCCAGGGGGACGGGCGGGAGAAATAGCACAGATACGCAGTATTTT. The chain recombines TRBV28 with TRBJ2-3; 7 bases are a match to TRBD2. V dropped 9 bases and J dropped 0; count of bases not matched to a gene: 12. Germline assignment: CDR1 MDHEN and CDR2 SYDVKM. CDR3 length: 16 residues.

This clone was observed a single time. The chain has TRBV7-9 and TRBJ2-1, with TRBD2 matching 11 bases. The CDR3 loop spans 16 amino acids. Germline V gives CDR1 SEHNR, CDR2 FQNEAQ (reference sequence). V lost 3 bases and J lost 2; bases outside the gene matches: 3. This CDR3 is CASSLATSGAYNEQFF. CDR3 DNA: TGTGCCAGCAGCTTGGCGACTAGCGGGGCCTACAATGAGCAGTTCTTC. The full variable domain, with the rest looked up from reference TRBV7-9 and TRBJ2-1, is DTGVSQNPRHKITKRGQNVTFRCDPISEHNRLYWYRQTLGQGPEFLTYFQNEAQLEKSRLLSDRFSAERPKGSFSTLEIQRTEQGDSAMYLCASSLATSGAYNEQFFGPGTRLTVL.

This chain joins TRBV4-3 and TRBJ1-4; D unresolved. Germline V gives CDR1 LGHNA, CDR2 YSLEER. The CDR3 spans 18 residues. Between the trimmed V and J ends, which lost 0 bases and 1 base, there was a span of 15 bases. CDR3 loop: CASSQDQEGLGTNEKLFF. CDR3 nucleotides: TGCGCCAGCAGCCAAGATCAAGAGGGATTGGGAACTAATGAAAAACTGTTTTTT.

The chain combines TRBV7-9 with TRBJ2-3; D gene ambiguous. Germline V CDR1 and CDR2: SEHNR, FQNEAQ (reference sequence). Trimming took off 8 bases at V and 0 bases at J, with 6 bases between the two ends. The CDR3 runs 12 residues. DNA of the CDR3: TGTGCCAGCCAACAGAGCACAGATACGCAGTATTTT. Translating it yields CASQQSTDTQYF.

The chain links TRBV7-3 to TRBJ2-2; no clear D. Germline CDR1 SGHTA, CDR2 FQGTGA. V lost 5 bases and J lost 4, with 11 bases in between. CDR3 size: 14 residues. The CDR3 sequence is CASSHTPGTGELFF. In DNA form, the CDR3 reads TGTGCCAGCAGCCATACTCCAGGCACCGGGGAGCTGTTTTTT. The full variable domain, with the rest looked up from reference TRBV7-3 and TRBJ2-2, is GAGVSQTPSNKVTEKGKYVELRCDPISGHTALYWYRQSLGQGPEFLIYFQGTGAADDSGLPNDRFFAVRPEGSVSTLKIQRTERGDSAVYLCASSHTPGTGELFFGEGSRLTVL.

V is TRBV25-1 and J is TRBJ2-3; D perhaps matches TRBD2 (6 bases). Germline lookup yields CDR1 MGHDK and CDR2 SYGVNS. V was trimmed by 8 bases and J by 5 bases, leaving 14 bases between them. This CDR3 is 13 amino acids long. The CDR3 sequence: CASRGSLGDTQYF. DNA of the CDR3: TGTGCCAGCCGGGGGTCTCTAGGAGATACGCAGTATTTT.

This chain joins TRBV4-1 and TRBJ1-5; 8 bases agree with TRBD1. The CDR3 totals 15 residues. The V and J ends lost 2 bases and 3 bases, in that order; junction bases with no gene match: 3. The germline gives CDR1 MGHRA, CDR2 YSYEKL. The CDR3 sequence: CASSQLQGDNQPQHF. The CDR3 DNA reads as TGCGCCAGCAGCCAATTACAGGGGGACAATCAGCCCCAGCATTTT.

The rearrangement joins TRBV7-2 to TRBJ1-1; D gene uncertain. Per the germline V gene, CDR1 is SGHTA and CDR2 is FQGNSA. The length of the CDR3 is 13 residues. V lost 4 bases and J lost 0, with 6 bases in between. In DNA form, the CDR3 reads TGTGCCAGCAGCTCGACTGTGAACACTGAAGCTTTCTTT. It is translated as CASSSTVNTEAFF. Using reference TRBV7-2 and TRBJ1-1 for the parts outside the CDR3, the full variable domain is GAGVSQSPSNKVTEKGKDVELRCDPISGHTALYWYRQSLGQGLEFLIYFQGNSAPDKSGLPSDRFSAERTGGSVSTLTIQRTQQEDSAVYLCASSSTVNTEAFFGQGTRLTVV.